The sample holds a few counts of the clone carrying this T cell receptor (beta chain). This entry belongs to a study of cytomegalovirus exposure and HLA in healthy donors. About the study: An analysis done earlier identified roughly 120 million unique TCR beta sequences from about 179 million T cells.

The PCR contained 60 Vbeta and 13 Jbeta primers. Measured with immunoSEQ multiplex PCR; TCRdb has only the in-frame clones, and not every one. The repertoire holds about 130,000 clones, about 79% seen once, with under 2% in the top ten. V was cut by 2 bases and J by 2 bases, with 8 bases left in between. Germline CDR1 is SGHDT and CDR2 is YYEEEE. The CDR3 is 15 amino acids. The sequence was obtained from a female donor in good health and CMV-seropositive. The source material was PBMCs. The V call is TRBV5-6, the J call TRBJ2-6; maybe TRBD2 (5 bases). The CDR3 coding sequence is TGTGCCAGCAGCTTTTTCGGGGCTGGGGCCAACGTCCTGACTTTC. Protein product: CASSFFGAGANVLTF.